This is a list of T cell receptor beta chains from one sample in a study. From the 5' RACE reads, TCRdb called clonotypes with MiXCR, one entry per CDR3 protein. The sample has approximately 50,000 distinct CDR3 sequences, approximately 27% seen once. Sequencing input: tumor-infiltrating Tregs sorted from the breast tumor. The receptors shown here come from a female donor with breast cancer. The CDR3 runs from the conserved cysteine through the conserved F or W. A D gene is named only where the DNA matches it firmly. Expanded clones are given a class, and other clones once, few, many or no size at all.

D: TRBD2; V: TRBV6-1; J: TRBJ2-7; size: few; length: 14; CDR3: CASRAAGGSREQYF; DNA: TGTGCCAGCAGGGCAGCGGGAGGTTCGAGAGAGCAGTACTTC
D: .; V: TRBV7-9; J: TRBJ1-5; size: .; length: 12; CDR3: CASSPDFDPQHF; DNA: TGTGCCAGCAGCCCAGATTTCGATCCCCAGCATTTT
D: .; V: TRBV4-2; J: TRBJ2-6; size: .; length: 16; CDR3: CASSQVEGSGANVLTF; DNA: TGTGCCAGCAGCCAAGTCGAAGGGTCTGGGGCCAACGTCCTGACTTTC
D: .; V: TRBV6-1; J: TRBJ1-1; size: many; length: 15; CDR3: CASSENPDRRTEAFF; DNA: TGTGCCAGCAGTGAGAACCCAGACAGGCGCACTGAAGCTTTCTTT
D: .; V: TRBV20-1; J: TRBJ2-1; size: .; length: 17; CDR3: CSARDRKLAATYNEQFF; DNA: TGCAGTGCTAGAGATAGAAAGCTAGCTGCGACTTACAATGAGCAGTTCTTC
D: .; V: TRBV5-6; J: TRBJ2-5; size: .; length: 16; CDR3: CASSLQLGGVQETQYF; DNA: TGTGCCAGCAGCTTGCAACTAGGCGGGGTCCAAGAGACCCAGTACTTC
D: .; V: TRBV5-1; J: TRBJ2-7; size: many; length: 15; CDR3: CASRLAAGLGYEQYF; DNA: TGCGCCAGCAGATTAGCCGCAGGTTTGGGTTACGAGCAGTACTTC
D: .; V: TRBV6-2/TRBV6-3; J: TRBJ1-1; size: many; length: 15; CDR3: CASIAPRAANTEAFF; DNA: TGTGCCAGCATTGCCCCAAGGGCAGCGAACACTGAAGCTTTCTTT
D: .; V: TRBV20-1; J: TRBJ1-5; size: many; length: 13; CDR3: CSALVEGNQPQHF; DNA: TGCAGTGCACTGGTAGAGGGCAATCAGCCCCAGCATTTT
D: .; V: TRBV20-1; J: TRBJ2-7; size: .; length: 13; CDR3: CSAAPGKAYEQYF; DNA: TGCAGTGCCGCCCCGGGGAAGGCTTACGAGCAGTACTTC
D: TRBD2; V: TRBV5-1; J: TRBJ2-3; size: few; length: 15; CDR3: CASSAGTSLTDTQYF; DNA: TGCGCCAGCAGCGCCGGGACTAGCCTCACAGATACGCAGTATTTT
D: TRBD2; V: TRBV12-3/TRBV12-4; J: TRBJ2-7; size: .; length: 18; CDR3: CASSLLGVRGRKSYEQYF; DNA: TGTGCCAGCAGCCTACTGGGGGTACGCGGGAGGAAATCCTACGAGCAGTACTTC
D: .; V: TRBV12-3/TRBV12-4; J: TRBJ1-2; size: many; length: 15; CDR3: CASSTQGQAFYGYTF; DNA: TGTGCCAGCAGTACCCAGGGGCAGGCGTTCTATGGCTACACCTTC
D: .; V: TRBV28; J: TRBJ2-7; size: few; length: 15; CDR3: CASSFPGTVSYEQYF; DNA: TGTGCCAGCAGTTTTCCCGGGACCGTCTCCTACGAGCAGTACTTC
D: .; V: TRBV20-1; J: TRBJ1-4; size: many; length: 14; CDR3: CSASRPGLGEKLFF; DNA: TGCAGTGCTAGTCGGCCAGGGTTAGGAGAAAAACTGTTTTTT
D: TRBD2; V: TRBV20-1; J: TRBJ2-1; size: .; length: 15; CDR3: CSASAGTSGYNEQFF; DNA: TGCAGTGCTTCGGCCGGGACTAGCGGCTACAATGAGCAGTTCTTC
D: .; V: TRBV3-1; J: TRBJ2-1; size: .; length: 14; CDR3: CASSLPGPKGEQFF; DNA: TGTGCCAGCAGCCTACCGGGACCCAAGGGTGAGCAGTTCTTC
D: .; V: TRBV28; J: TRBJ1-1; size: .; length: 15; CDR3: CASSLPGQLNTEAFF; DNA: TGTGCCAGCAGTTTACCAGGACAGCTGAACACTGAAGCTTTCTTT
D: TRBD1; V: TRBV7-2; J: TRBJ2-7; size: .; length: 15; CDR3: CASSLWDRGLNEQYF; DNA: TGTGCCAGCAGCTTATGGGACAGGGGGCTGAACGAGCAGTACTTC
D: TRBD1; V: TRBV20-1; J: TRBJ2-1; size: .; length: 12; CDR3: CGPGQGNDEQFF; DNA: TGCGGACCGGGACAGGGGAATGATGAGCAGTTCTTC
D: .; V: TRBV5-1; J: TRBJ2-3; size: .; length: 14; CDR3: CASSFSVRADTQYF; DNA: TGCGCCAGCAGCTTCTCTGTTCGGGCAGATACGCAGTATTTT
D: TRBD1; V: TRBV28; J: TRBJ2-7; size: few; length: 12; CDR3: CASWDRVYEQYF; DNA: TGTGCCAGTTGGGACAGGGTCTACGAGCAGTACTTC
D: .; V: TRBV6-6; J: TRBJ1-2; size: .; length: 15; CDR3: CASSSPIQNSKGYTF; DNA: TGTGCCAGCAGTTCCCCTATACAGAACTCCAAGGGCTACACCTTC
D: .; V: TRBV12-3/TRBV12-4; J: TRBJ1-1; size: .; length: 15; CDR3: CASSLLGPRATEAFF; DNA: TGTGCCAGCAGTTTATTGGGGCCTAGAGCCACTGAAGCTTTCTTT
D: .; V: TRBV11-2; J: TRBJ1-6; size: few; length: 18; CDR3: CASSLYPVTAPNNSPLHF; DNA: TGTGCCAGCAGCTTATACCCGGTGACAGCCCCTAATAATTCACCCCTCCACTTT
D: TRBD2; V: TRBV28; J: TRBJ2-1; size: .; length: 15; CDR3: CASSLSGRRGNEQFF; DNA: TGTGCCAGCAGTTTAAGCGGGAGGCGAGGGAATGAGCAGTTCTTC
D: .; V: TRBV7-9; J: TRBJ1-1; size: many; length: 13; CDR3: CASSATQGTEAFF; DNA: TGTGCCAGCAGCGCAACTCAGGGAACTGAAGCTTTCTTT
D: .; V: TRBV6-6; J: TRBJ2-3; size: .; length: 13; CDR3: CASNYTQSDTQYF; DNA: TGTGCCAGCAATTACACACAGTCAGATACGCAGTATTTT
D: TRBD1; V: TRBV19; J: TRBJ1-1; size: once; length: 13; CDR3: CASSITGDTEAFF; DNA: TGTGCCAGTAGTATCACAGGGGACACTGAAGCTTTCTTT
D: TRBD1; V: TRBV7-2; J: TRBJ1-2; size: few; length: 14; CDR3: CASSLIQGARGYTF; DNA: TGTGCCAGCAGCTTAATACAGGGGGCTCGTGGCTACACCTTC
D: .; V: TRBV7-9; J: TRBJ2-7; size: .; length: 15; CDR3: CASSSNRDTTYEQYF; DNA: TGTGCCAGCAGCTCAAACCGGGACACCACCTACGAGCAGTACTTC
D: .; V: TRBV5-1; J: TRBJ2-3; size: .; length: 14; CDR3: CASIRGGSTDTQYF; DNA: TGCGCCAGTATAAGGGGGGGAAGCACAGATACGCAGTATTTT
D: TRBD2; V: TRBV3-1; J: TRBJ2-7; size: few; length: 14; CDR3: CASSHTSGRGEQYF; DNA: TGTGCCAGCAGTCACACTAGCGGGAGAGGCGAGCAGTACTTC
D: .; V: TRBV7-2; J: TRBJ2-5; size: .; length: 13; CDR3: CASSIGWSETQYF; DNA: TGTGCCAGCAGCATCGGGTGGTCGGAGACCCAGTACTTC
D: TRBD1; V: TRBV6-4; J: TRBJ2-3; size: .; length: 16; CDR3: CASSDFHRGGTDTRYF; DNA: TGTGCCAGCAGTGACTTCCACAGGGGCGGCACAGATACGCGGTATTTT
D: .; V: TRBV6-1; J: TRBJ2-3; size: few; length: 15; CDR3: CASSETQISTDTQYF; DNA: TGTGCCAGCAGTGAAACCCAGATTAGCACAGATACGCAGTATTTT
D: .; V: TRBV7-2; J: TRBJ2-4; size: .; length: 15; CDR3: CASSSRVRAADIQYF; DNA: TGTGCCAGCAGCTCCCGGGTAAGGGCGGCGGACATTCAGTACTTC
D: .; V: TRBV6-1; J: TRBJ1-5; size: few; length: 15; CDR3: CASSEKGGDIQPQHF; DNA: TGTGCCAGCAGTGAGAAAGGGGGGGATATTCAGCCCCAGCATTTT
D: .; V: TRBV25-1; J: TRBJ2-1; size: .; length: 15; CDR3: CASSTNTGLGNEQFF; DNA: TGTGCCAGCAGTACGAACACCGGTTTAGGCAATGAGCAGTTCTTC
D: TRBD1; V: TRBV6-2/TRBV6-3; J: TRBJ1-5; size: once; length: 15; CDR3: CASKVRTGGNDTQHF; DNA: TGTGCCAGCAAGGTCAGGACAGGGGGGAACGATACGCAGCATTTT
D: .; V: TRBV4-3; J: TRBJ2-1; size: .; length: 17; CDR3: CASSQEARTYGANEQFF; DNA: TGCGCCAGCAGCCAAGAAGCTAGGACTTATGGGGCCAATGAGCAGTTCTTC
D: TRBD1; V: TRBV5-1; J: TRBJ1-4; size: .; length: 19; CDR3: CASSRTGTAPFQAKGKLFF; DNA: TGCGCCAGCAGTCGGACCGGGACAGCCCCTTTTCAGGCAAAAGGAAAACTGTTTTTT
D: .; V: TRBV12-3/TRBV12-4; J: TRBJ1-3; size: .; length: 15; CDR3: CASSLRQGFGNTIYF; DNA: TGTGCCAGCAGTTTAAGGCAGGGGTTTGGAAACACCATATATTTT
D: TRBD1; V: TRBV12-3/TRBV12-4; J: TRBJ2-3; size: few; length: 14; CDR3: CASSSGQVADTQYF; DNA: TGTGCCAGCAGTTCGGGACAGGTGGCAGATACGCAGTATTTT
D: .; V: TRBV7-9; J: TRBJ2-2; size: few; length: 14; CDR3: CAEGTSQSTGELFF; DNA: TGTGCCGAGGGAACGTCCCAAAGTACCGGGGAGCTGTTTTTT
D: .; V: TRBV12-3/TRBV12-4; J: TRBJ1-5; size: few; length: 14; CDR3: CASSLTPGNQPQHF; DNA: TGTGCCAGCAGTCTAACCCCCGGCAATCAGCCCCAGCATTTT
D: .; V: TRBV7-2; J: TRBJ2-7; size: many; length: 15; CDR3: CASSLDRVGLSEQYF; DNA: TGTGCCAGCAGCTTAGACAGGGTCGGGTTGAGTGAGCAGTACTTC
D: .; V: TRBV7-3; J: TRBJ1-5; size: .; length: 13; CDR3: CASSLQVDQPQHF; DNA: TGTGCCAGCAGCTTACAGGTGGATCAGCCCCAGCATTTT